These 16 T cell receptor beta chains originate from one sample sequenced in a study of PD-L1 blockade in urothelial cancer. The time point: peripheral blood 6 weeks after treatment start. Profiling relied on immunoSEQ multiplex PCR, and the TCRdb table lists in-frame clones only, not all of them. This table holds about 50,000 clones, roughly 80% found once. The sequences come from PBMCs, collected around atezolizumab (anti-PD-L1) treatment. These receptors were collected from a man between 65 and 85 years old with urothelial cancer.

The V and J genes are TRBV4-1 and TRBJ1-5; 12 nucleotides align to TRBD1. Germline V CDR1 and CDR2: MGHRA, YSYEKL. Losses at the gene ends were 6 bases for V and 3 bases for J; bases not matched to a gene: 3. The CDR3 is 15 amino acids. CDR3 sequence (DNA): TGCGCCAGCAGGGGACAGGGGGCCTACAATCAGCCCCAGCATTTT. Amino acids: CASRGQGAYNQPQHF.

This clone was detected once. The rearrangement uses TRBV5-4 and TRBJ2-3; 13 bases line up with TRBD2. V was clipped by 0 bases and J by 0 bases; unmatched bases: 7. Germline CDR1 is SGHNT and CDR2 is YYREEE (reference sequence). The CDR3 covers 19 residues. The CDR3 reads CASSLAPGTSGTSTDTQYF. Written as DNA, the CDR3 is TGTGCCAGCAGCTTGGCCCCCGGGACTAGCGGGACGAGCACAGATACGCAGTATTTT.

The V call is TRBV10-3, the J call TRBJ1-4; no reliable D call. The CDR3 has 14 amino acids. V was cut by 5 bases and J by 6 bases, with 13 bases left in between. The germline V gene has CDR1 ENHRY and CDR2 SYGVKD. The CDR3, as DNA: TGTGCCATCAGTCGGGAGGGAAGTGATGAAAAACTGTTTTTT. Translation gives CAISREGSDEKLFF.

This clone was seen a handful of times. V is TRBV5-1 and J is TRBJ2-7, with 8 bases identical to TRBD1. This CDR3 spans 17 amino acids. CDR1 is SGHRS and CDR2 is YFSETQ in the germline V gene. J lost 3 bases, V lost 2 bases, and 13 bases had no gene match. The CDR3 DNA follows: TGCGCCAGCAGCTTTGGACAGGGCGACTTACGTGTCTACGAGCAGTACTTC. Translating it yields CASSFGQGDLRVYEQYF.

The CDR3 DNA sequence: TGTGCCTGGCAGGGGGCCTACGAGCAGTACTTC. Protein product: CAWQGAYEQYF. V is TRBV30 and J is TRBJ2-7, with 7 bases fitting TRBD1. CDR1 is GTSNPN and CDR2 is SVGIG in the germline V gene (reference sequence). V gave up 5 bases and J gave up 2 bases; unmatched junction bases: 0. This CDR3 is built from 11 residues.

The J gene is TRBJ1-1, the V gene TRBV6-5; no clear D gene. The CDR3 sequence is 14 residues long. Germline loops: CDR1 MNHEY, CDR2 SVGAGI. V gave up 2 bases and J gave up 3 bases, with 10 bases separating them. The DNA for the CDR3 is TGTGCCAGCAGTTACCGGGTTCGGGACACTGAAGCTTTCTTT. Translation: CASSYRVRDTEAFF.

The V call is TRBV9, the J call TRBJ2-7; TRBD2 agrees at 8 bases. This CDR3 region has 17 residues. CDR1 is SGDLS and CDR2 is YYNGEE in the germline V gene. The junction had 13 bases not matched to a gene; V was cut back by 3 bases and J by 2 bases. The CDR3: CASSGKTDSGNAYEQYF. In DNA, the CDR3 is TGTGCCAGCAGCGGAAAAACGGATAGCGGGAACGCCTACGAGCAGTACTTC.

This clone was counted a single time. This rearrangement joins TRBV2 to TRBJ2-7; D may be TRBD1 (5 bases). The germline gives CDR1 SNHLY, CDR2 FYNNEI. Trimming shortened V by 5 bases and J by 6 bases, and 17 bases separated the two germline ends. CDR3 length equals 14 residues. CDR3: CASSPGLQGFEQYF. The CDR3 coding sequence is TGTGCCAGCAGTCCCGGGCTGCAGGGCTTCGAGCAGTACTTC. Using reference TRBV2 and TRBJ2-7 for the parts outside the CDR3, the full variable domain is EPEVTQTPSHQVTQMGQEVILRCVPISNHLYFYWYRQILGQKVEFLVSFYNNEISEKSEIFDDQFSVERPDGSNFTLKIRSTKLEDSAMYFCASSPGLQGFEQYFGPGTRLTVT.

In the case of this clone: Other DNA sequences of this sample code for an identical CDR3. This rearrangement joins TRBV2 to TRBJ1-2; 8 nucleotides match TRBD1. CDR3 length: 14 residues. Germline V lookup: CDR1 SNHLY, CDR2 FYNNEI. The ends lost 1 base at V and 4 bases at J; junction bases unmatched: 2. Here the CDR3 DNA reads TGTGCCAGCAGTGAAGGGACAGGGAGCTATGGCTACACCTTC. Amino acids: CASSEGTGSYGYTF.

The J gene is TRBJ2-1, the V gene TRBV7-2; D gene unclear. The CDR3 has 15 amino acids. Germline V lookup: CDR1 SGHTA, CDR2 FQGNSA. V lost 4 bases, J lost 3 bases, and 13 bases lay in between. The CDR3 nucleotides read TGTGCCAGCAGCTACTACCTTTTGGTCTACAATGAGCAGTTCTTC. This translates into CASSYYLLVYNEQFF.

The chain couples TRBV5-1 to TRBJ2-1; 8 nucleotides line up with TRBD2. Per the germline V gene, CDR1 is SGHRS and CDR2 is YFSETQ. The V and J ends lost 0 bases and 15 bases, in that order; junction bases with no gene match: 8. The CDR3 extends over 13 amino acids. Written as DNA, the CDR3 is TGCGCCAGCAGCTTGGGAAGCGGGAGACGTGTGTTCTTC. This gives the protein CASSLGSGRRVFF.

This CDR3 is CASSFRDRGFSNQPQHF. The CDR3 nucleotides are TGTGCCAGTAGTTTCCGGGACAGGGGCTTCAGCAATCAGCCCCAGCATTTT. The rearrangement joins TRBV19 to TRBJ1-5; 10 bases map to TRBD1. The CDR3 length is 17 residues. CDR1 is LNHDA, CDR2 SQIVND, per germline (reference sequence). Trimming removed 5 bases from V and 1 base from J; junction bases left unmatched: 8.

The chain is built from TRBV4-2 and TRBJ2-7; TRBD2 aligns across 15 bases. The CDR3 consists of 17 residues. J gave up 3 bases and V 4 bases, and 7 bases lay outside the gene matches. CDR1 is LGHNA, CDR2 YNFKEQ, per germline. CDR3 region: CASSPLGTSGRIYEQYF. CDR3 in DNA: TGTGCCAGCAGCCCACTAGGGACTAGCGGGAGGATCTACGAGCAGTACTTC.

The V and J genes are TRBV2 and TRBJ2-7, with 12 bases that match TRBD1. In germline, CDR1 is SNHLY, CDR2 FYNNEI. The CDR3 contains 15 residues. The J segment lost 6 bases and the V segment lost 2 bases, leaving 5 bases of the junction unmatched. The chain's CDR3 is CASSEWGQGASEQYF. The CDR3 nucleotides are TGTGCCAGCAGTGAATGGGGACAGGGGGCGTCCGAGCAGTACTTC.

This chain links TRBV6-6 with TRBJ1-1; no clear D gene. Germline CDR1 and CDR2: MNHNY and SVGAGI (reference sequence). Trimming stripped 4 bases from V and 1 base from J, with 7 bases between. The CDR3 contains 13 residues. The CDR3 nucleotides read TGTGCCAGCAGTTTTTCCGGGAACACTGAAGCTTTCTTT. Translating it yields CASSFSGNTEAFF.

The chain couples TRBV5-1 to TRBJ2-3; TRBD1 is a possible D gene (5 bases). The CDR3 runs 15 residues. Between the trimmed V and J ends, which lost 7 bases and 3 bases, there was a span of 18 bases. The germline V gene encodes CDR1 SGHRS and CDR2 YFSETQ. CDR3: CASAQAPSGTDTQYF. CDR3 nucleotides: TGCGCCAGCGCACAGGCCCCCTCGGGTACAGATACGCAGTATTTT.